This T cell receptor beta chain derives from a study of control samples from healthy donors and cancer patients. Method: immunoSEQ multiplex PCR; TCRdb's copy keeps in-frame clones and lacks some. The top ten hold 3% to 3.5% of the sample, which has roughly 130,000 clones, 88% seen once. From germline, CDR1 is SGHKS and CDR2 YYEKEE (reference sequence). The CDR3 runs 15 residues. V was clipped by 7 bases and J by 5 bases; unmatched bases: 14. The chain recombines TRBV5-5 with TRBJ2-7; 8 positions agree with TRBD1. The clonotype originates from a man aged 50-59 years in good health. The sample consisted of blood. CDR3 region: CASGGLGTGSHEQYF. In DNA, the CDR3 is TGTGCCAGCGGAGGTCTCGGGACAGGTAGCCACGAGCAGTACTTC.